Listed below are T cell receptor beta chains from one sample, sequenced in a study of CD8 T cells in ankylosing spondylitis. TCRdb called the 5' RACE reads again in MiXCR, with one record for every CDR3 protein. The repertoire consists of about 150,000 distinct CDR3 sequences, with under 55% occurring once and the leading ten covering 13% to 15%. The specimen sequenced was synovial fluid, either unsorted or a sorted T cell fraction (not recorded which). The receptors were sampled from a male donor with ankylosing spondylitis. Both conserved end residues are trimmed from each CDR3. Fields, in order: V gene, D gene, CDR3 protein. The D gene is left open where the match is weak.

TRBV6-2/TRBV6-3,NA,ASSWDITNYGYT
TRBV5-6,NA,ASSLYRASGNEQF
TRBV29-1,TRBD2,SVEDMSGGLKETQY
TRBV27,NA,ASSLGGFTEAF
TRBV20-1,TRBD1,SADRGDTEAF
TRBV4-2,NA,ASSQDTLLADNEQF
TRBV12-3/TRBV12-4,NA,ASRSRVMGGYT
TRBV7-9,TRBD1,ASSPSRTGFYGYT
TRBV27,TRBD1,ASSGTGAPEAF
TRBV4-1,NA,ASSQDAVLSTDTQY
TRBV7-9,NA,ASSAWDQPQH
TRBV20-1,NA,SARDHTDTGELF
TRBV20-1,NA,SARVWPGPRGGNQPQH
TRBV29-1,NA,SVVQFPYEQY
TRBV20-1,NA,SAVIHLPFGGTQY
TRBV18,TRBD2,ASSRSAGGREQY
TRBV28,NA,ASSPGVASDEQY
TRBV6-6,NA,ASSPGGNTEAF
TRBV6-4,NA,ASSDTQNASNTEAF
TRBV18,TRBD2,ASSTGTTPLRYNEQF
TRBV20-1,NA,SASEGLPVTDTQY
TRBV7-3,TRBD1,ASSPGTGVAEAF